The next 22 T cell receptor beta chains were all read from a single sample in a study of cytomegalovirus exposure and HLA in healthy donors. It was with 60 Vbeta and 13 Jbeta primers that the PCR ran. Clones were read by immunoSEQ multiplex PCR, and TCRdb kept only the in-frame ones, dropping some. The repertoire consists of 150,000 or so clones, with about 80% occurring once and the leading ten covering around 5.4%. Sequenced material: PBMCs. The receptors shown here come from a man between 25 and 39 years old in good health and CMV-seropositive.

The V call is TRBV29-1, the J call TRBJ1-1; no firm D call. Deletions cut 7 bases from V and 1 base from J, with 10 bases between. The CDR3 has 12 amino acids. From germline, CDR1 is SQVTM and CDR2 ANQGSEA. The CDR3 DNA is TGCAGCGCCAAACTCGGGAACACTGAAGCTTTCTTT. Its translation is CSAKLGNTEAFF.

This clone was seen only once. The V call is TRBV7-9, the J call TRBJ2-2; maybe TRBD1 (5 bases). This CDR3 comprises 16 residues. The ends were cut back, 4 bases at V and 1 base at J, with 13 bases in the middle. The germline gives CDR1 SEHNR, CDR2 FQNEAQ (reference sequence). The CDR3 nucleotides are TGTGCCAGCAGCTCCCTGGCCGGACAGAACACCGGGGAGCTGTTTTTT. Amino acid sequence: CASSSLAGQNTGELFF.

The chain is built from TRBV21-1 and TRBJ2-3; the D call in the table, TRBD2, was not verified against the DNA. TRBV21-1 is deemed a pseudogene. The CDR3 is 12 residues long. The CDR3 DNA sequence: TGTGCCAGCAGCAAACTCACAGATACGCAGTATTTT. Amino acid sequence: CASSKLTDTQYF.

J is TRBJ1-4 and V is TRBV4-3; TRBD1 aligns across 7 bases. The germline gives CDR1 LGHNA, CDR2 YSLEER. The CDR3 spans 17 residues. V was pared by 1 base and J by 8 bases, with 13 bases of the junction left unmatched. Here the CDR3 reads CASSQGGGRGLGEKLFF. The CDR3 nucleotides are TGCGCCAGCAGCCAAGGAGGGGGAAGGGGGCTTGGGGAAAAACTGTTTTTT.

The chain carries TRBV10-3 and TRBJ2-6, with 8 nucleotides matching TRBD2. Germline V lookup: CDR1 ENHRY, CDR2 SYGVKD. V dropped 6 bases and J dropped 0; count of bases not matched to a gene: 1. The CDR3 sequence is 15 residues long. CDR3 sequence (DNA): TGTGCCATCAGGAGCGGGGGCTCTGGGGCCAACGTCCTGACTTTC. Translation gives CAIRSGGSGANVLTF.

This chain uses TRBV6-5 with TRBJ2-1; 7 bases are shared with TRBD2. This CDR3 comprises 14 residues. After removal of 6 bases from V and 4 bases from J, the junction contained 6 bases not matched to a gene. CDR1 MNHEY and CDR2 SVGAGI come from the germline V gene. CDR3 amino acids: CASSRDYRYNEQFF. CDR3 in DNA: TGTGCCAGCAGCCGGGACTACCGTTACAATGAGCAGTTCTTC.

This chain links TRBV2 with TRBJ2-7, with 8 bases aligning to TRBD1. CDR3 size: 14 residues. Germline CDR1 SNHLY, CDR2 FYNNEI. V lost 8 bases, J lost 3 bases, and 9 bases stayed unmatched. The CDR3 DNA reads as TGTGCCAGCCGGGTGACAGGGGTTATCTACGAGCAGTACTTC. Residues: CASRVTGVIYEQYF.

The chain has TRBV7-9 and TRBJ1-5; 8 bases line up with TRBD1. V was pared by 0 bases and J by 0 bases, with 4 bases of the junction left unmatched. Per germline, CDR1 SEHNR and CDR2 FQNEAQ (reference sequence). CDR3 length: 17 amino acids. Here the CDR3 reads CASSLARTGGSNQPQHF. In DNA form, the CDR3 reads TGTGCCAGCAGCTTAGCCCGTACAGGGGGTAGCAATCAGCCCCAGCATTTT.

V usage is TRBV28 and J usage is TRBJ1-1, with TRBD1 identical over 7 bases. Germline V gives CDR1 MDHEN, CDR2 SYDVKM. This CDR3 has 17 amino acids. Trimming removed 6 bases from V and 4 bases from J; junction bases left unmatched: 17. This CDR3 is CASRGQTTGSVLTEAFF. The CDR3 bases are TGTGCCAGCAGGGGACAAACGACAGGGAGTGTGCTCACTGAAGCTTTCTTT. The full variable domain, in which reference TRBV28 and TRBJ1-1 provide the parts outside the CDR3, is DVKVTQSSRYLVKRTGEKVFLECVQDMDHENMFWYRQDPGLGLRLIYFSYDVKMKEKGDIPEGYSVSREKKERFSLILESASTNQTSMYLCASRGQTTGSVLTEAFFGQGTRLTVV.

The chain uses TRBV15 and TRBJ2-5; maybe TRBD2 (6 bases). V was pared by 6 bases and J by 4 bases, with 9 bases between. The CDR3 extends over 12 amino acids. Germline V gene sequence: CDR1 LNHNV, CDR2 YYDKDF (reference sequence). The CDR3 sequence: CATSYGGETQYF. The CDR3 bases are TGTGCCACCAGTTACGGGGGAGAGACCCAGTACTTC.

This chain links TRBV28 with TRBJ2-1; 14 nucleotides align to TRBD2. The V segment lost 6 bases and the J segment 8 bases; nucleotides outside the gene matches: 6. The CDR3 spans 15 residues. Germline CDR1 MDHEN, CDR2 SYDVKM. Written as DNA, the CDR3 is TGTGCCAGCAGCAGGACTAGCGGGGGGAGAGATGAGCAGTTCTTC. Protein: CASSRTSGGRDEQFF. The full variable domain, completed using reference TRBV28 and TRBJ2-1, is DVKVTQSSRYLVKRTGEKVFLECVQDMDHENMFWYRQDPGLGLRLIYFSYDVKMKEKGDIPEGYSVSREKKERFSLILESASTNQTSMYLCASSRTSGGRDEQFFGPGTRLTVL.

The chain couples TRBV5-4 to TRBJ2-5, with 9 bases lining up with TRBD1. The tail of the sequence fits TRBJ2-7 better, so the J call may be wrong. The germline V gene has CDR1 SGHNT and CDR2 YYREEE (reference sequence). The CDR3 has 16 amino acids. The CDR3 nucleotides are TGTGCCAGCAGCCGACCGGCGGGACAGGGAGTCTACGAGCAGTACTTC. It is translated as CASSRPAGQGVYEQYF.

The chain employs TRBV28 and TRBJ1-2, with TRBD1 as a possible D gene (5 bases). V lost 7 bases, J lost 9 bases, and 21 bases lay in between. Germline V gene sequence: CDR1 MDHEN, CDR2 SYDVKM. The CDR3 contains 14 residues. The CDR3 DNA sequence: TGTGCCAGCAACCCCGGGGGGTTGTACAATCGCTACACCTTC. Translating gives CASNPGGLYNRYTF.

The CDR3 sequence: CASSTWTGTGNIQYF. CDR3 nucleotides: TGTGCCAGCAGCACATGGACAGGGACCGGAAACATTCAGTACTTC. The chain couples TRBV5-4 to TRBJ2-4, with TRBD1 matching over 8 bases. The CDR3 consists of 15 residues. Trimming cost V 4 bases and J 6 bases; bases outside gene matches: 9. Germline CDR1 is SGHNT and CDR2 is YYREEE (reference sequence).

The chain employs TRBV6-6 and TRBJ2-7; TRBD2 matches 9 bases. The CDR3 contains 14 residues. Germline V gene data show CDR1 as MNHNY and CDR2 as SVGAGI (reference sequence). The J segment lost 2 bases and the V segment lost 5 bases, leaving 4 bases of the junction unmatched. The CDR3 nucleotides are TGTGCCAGCAGTGCCAGCGGGGGGACCTACGAGCAGTACTTC. It is translated as CASSASGGTYEQYF.

In DNA, the CDR3 is TGTGCCAGCAGCCCTCGAGCCGGGACAGATCTCTTCGAGCAGTACTTC. Translated, it gives CASSPRAGTDLFEQYF. V and J are TRBV4-2 and TRBJ2-7, with 7 nucleotides matching TRBD1. The CDR3 is 16 amino acids. The germline V gene has CDR1 LGHNA and CDR2 YNFKEQ. The V gene end was trimmed by 4 bases and the J gene end by 6 bases; junction bases not matched to a gene: 15.

This clone turned up a few times. This sequence joins TRBV5-4 and TRBJ2-1; TRBD2 might be the D (5 bases). Trimming cost V 1 base and J 6 bases, with 11 bases left between them. This CDR3 comprises 14 residues. From germline, CDR1 is SGHNT and CDR2 YYREEE (reference sequence). The CDR3 sequence is CASSLKLGSNEQFF. CDR3 nucleotide sequence: TGTGCCAGCAGCTTGAAGTTAGGGAGCAATGAGCAGTTCTTC.

The V and J genes are TRBV19 and TRBJ1-2; 8 bases are shared with TRBD1. Germline CDR1 LNHDA, CDR2 SQIVND (reference sequence). This CDR3 has 16 amino acids. The trim removed 3 bases at V and 2 bases at J, leaving 8 bases unmatched. CDR3: CASSIRLTGGNYGYTF. For the CDR3, the DNA is TGTGCCAGTAGTATTCGTCTCACAGGGGGGAACTATGGCTACACCTTC.

The chain combines TRBV19 with TRBJ2-4, with D perhaps matching TRBD2 (6 bases). CDR1 and CDR2 from the germline V gene are LNHDA and SQIVND (reference sequence). The ends were cut back, 10 bases at V and 4 bases at J, with 17 bases in the middle. The CDR3 extends over 14 amino acids. The CDR3 nucleotides read TGTGCCACCCGGACGGAGGGGCCAAAAAACATTCAGTACTTC. As protein: CATRTEGPKNIQYF.

In its sample, this clone was seen once. The chain has TRBV30 and TRBJ1-5; 7 bases map to TRBD1. CDR3 length: 18 residues. J was trimmed by 6 bases and V by 1 base; bases with no gene match: 18. Germline V gene lookup returns CDR1 GTSNPN and CDR2 SVGIG (reference sequence). CDR3 region: CAWSAPGGLEGLGQPQHF. DNA of the CDR3: TGTGCCTGGAGTGCCCCAGGGGGGTTAGAGGGACTTGGTCAGCCCCAGCATTTT.

The CDR3 DNA follows: TGTGCCAGCCGACCGACAGGCACCTCCGAGCAGTACTTC. Its translation is CASRPTGTSEQYF. The chain has TRBV25-1 and TRBJ2-7, with a tentative D call TRBD1 (6 bases). V dropped 8 bases and J dropped 6 bases, with 17 bases sitting between them. Germline loops: CDR1 MGHDK, CDR2 SYGVNS. This CDR3 region has 13 residues.

This sequence joins TRBV27 and TRBJ2-7; 7 nucleotides agree with TRBD1. This CDR3 has 14 amino acids. Germline-derived CDR1 and CDR2 are MNHEY and SMNVEV (reference sequence). J was trimmed by 1 base and V by 8 bases; bases with no gene match: 8. The CDR3 DNA follows: TGTGCCAGCGGCGGACAGGCGTCTTCCTACGAGCAGTACTTC. Residues: CASGGQASSYEQYF.